This entry is about one T cell receptor beta chain. Its antigen is not identified. The people who gave samples were healthy Caucasians from Russia, aged roughly 6 to 100. Isolation per sample recovered at least 7 million PBMCs. A second roughly 6 to 11 cycle PCR used barcoded and J-beta primers. TCRdb passed the 5' RACE reads through MiXCR, listing each CDR3 protein once. The sample has 2 million or so distinct CDR3 sequences, around half seen once; the top ten hold 2% to 2.5%. This sample was taken from a study of blood T cells in healthy people across ages. Notes on the study in general: The unknown donor CMV status may have confounded expanded clonotype changes. The long-lived group displayed more naive CD4+ cells, plus higher diversity, than the aged donors did.

This CDR3 has 12 amino acids. Trimming removed 3 bases from V and 10 bases from J, with 12 bases in between. Germline V gene sequence: CDR1 MNHEY, CDR2 SMNVEV (reference sequence). The J gene is TRBJ1-2, the V gene TRBV27, with TRBD1 as a possible D gene (5 bases). This TCR came from a woman in her thirties or forties in good health. The sample taken for sequencing was blood. The CDR3 sequence is CASSFLGGAYTF. The CDR3 DNA sequence: TGTGCCAGCAGTTTTTTGGGCGGGGCCTACACCTTC.